Shown below are 10 T cell receptor delta chains from a single sample sequenced in a study of γδ T cells in repeated Plasmodium falciparum infection. TCRdb re-analyzed the multiplex PCR reads via CATT. The data contain 75,000 to 100,000 delta-chain clones, 1.4% to 1.5% of them singletons. Bulk repertoires came from Vgamma9/Vdelta2+ or Vdelta2-negative gammadelta T cells flow-sorted from PBMC. The sample taken for sequencing was gamma-delta T cells from blood. The source of these receptors is a pool of human donors (malaria-infected and uninfected, not separated).

Note on this clone: This DNA's translation differs at residue 9 from TCRdb's protein, which comes from a much larger clone; a read error is likely, and the protein shown is translated from the DNA. The chain is built from TRDV1 and TRDJ1; 7 bases match TRDD3. The germline CDR1 and CDR2 sequences are TSWWSYY and QGS. V lost 2 bases, J lost 0 bases, and 21 bases stayed unmatched. The CDR3 has 21 residues. DNA for the CDR3: TGTGCTCTTGGGGAAAGTCATCCTCATGTACTGGGGAGGGTCTACACCGATAAACTCATCTTT. Amino acid sequence: CALGESHPHVLGRVYTDKLIF.

Note on this clone: Only one base separates this from a far larger clonotype, so it likely reflects a read error. The sample carries other DNA sequences with the same CDR3. The J gene is TRDJ1, the V gene TRDV1, with 8 bases identical to TRDD3. CDR1 TSWWSYY and CDR2 QGS come from the germline V gene. CDR3 length: 17 amino acids. CDR3 protein: CALGERPPGDITDKLIF. CDR3 nucleotides: TGTGCTCTTGGGGAACGGCCTCCGGGGGATATAACCGATAAGCTCATCTTT.

This clone is termed medium-sized. Within the sample, other DNA sequences also encode this same CDR3. The J gene is TRDJ1, the V gene TRDV1; D might be TRDD1 (5 bases). Germline CDR1 reads TSWWSYY; CDR2 reads QGS. The CDR3 runs 16 residues. Trimming cost V 2 bases and J 1 base, with 14 bases left between them. CDR3 nucleotide sequence: TGTGCTCTTGGGGAAGAAGAAATCTCTCTCACCGATAAACTCATCTTT. This encodes CALGEEEISLTDKLIF.

This clone was seen many times. The protein in TCRdb stems from a much larger clone and differs at residue 8 from this DNA's translation, likely a read error; here the protein is translated from the DNA. The chain employs TRDV1 and TRDJ1, with unresolved D. V dropped 2 bases and J dropped 2 bases, with 15 bases sitting between them. Germline V gene sequence: CDR1 TSWWSYY, CDR2 QGS. The CDR3 runs to 16 residues. DNA of the CDR3: TGTGCTCTTGGGGAAGAAGAAACCTCTCTTACCGATAAACTCATCTTT. Residues: CALGEEETSLTDKLIF.

This clone was found many times. Germline is not matched at one junction end, which may reflect a read error. The chain recombines TRDV2 with TRDJ3; TRDD3 matches 11 bases. Germline V lookup: CDR1 GEAIGNYY, CDR2 EKD. This CDR3 is built from 18 residues. This CDR3 is CACDTGGYASWDARQMFF. The DNA of the CDR3 is TGTGCCTGTGACACTGGGGGATACGCTTCCTGGGACGCCCGACAGATGTTTTTC.

About this clone: TCRdb's entry gives the protein of a much larger clone, which mismatches this DNA's translation at residue 7, likely from a read error; the protein reported here is translated from the DNA. The rearrangement joins TRDV3 to TRDJ1; 7 nucleotides align to TRDD3. V was clipped by 4 bases and J by 0 bases; unmatched bases: 8. CDR1 is TVYSNPD, CDR2 GDNSRS, per germline (reference sequence). This CDR3 has 14 amino acids. The CDR3 coding sequence is TGTGCCTCTCAACTGGGGATCCACACCGATAAACTCATCTTT. Its translation: CASQLGIHTDKLIF.

As regards this clone: A far bigger clonotype differs at one base, so this is likely a read error. The same CDR3 also results from other DNA sequences found in this sample. The rearrangement links TRDV2 to TRDJ1, with TRDD3 identical over 11 bases. This CDR3 is 16 amino acids long. Germline-derived CDR1 and CDR2 are GEAIGNYY and EKD. This CDR3 reads CACDLLGDRYTDKLIF. In DNA, the CDR3 is TGTGCCTGTGACTTACTGGGGGATAGGTACACCGACAAACTCATCTTT.

Concerning this clone itself: The translation of this DNA and the TCRdb protein of a much larger clone differ at residue 19, probably owing to a read error; the protein shown here is translated from the DNA. This chain uses TRDV1 with TRDJ1; 10 bases match TRDD3. No J gene is reported in TCRdb; it was inferred here by comparing the DNA with germline. From germline, CDR1 is TSWWSYY and CDR2 QGS. Losses at the gene ends were 1 base for V and 1 base for J; bases not matched to a gene: 30. The CDR3 runs to 25 residues. The DNA for the CDR3 is TGTGCTCTTGGGGAACCTAGGACCTACCAGAACTGGGGGATGCCTCGGTGGACATGCACCGATAAACTCATCTTT. This translates into CALGEPRTYQNWGMPRWTCTDKLIF.

A remark on this clone: This likely reflects a read error, since a far larger clone is one base away. The DNA is omitted, as the CDR3 cannot be located on it reliably, and the CDR3 follows TCRdb's listing. There is no J gene call, but TRDV1 is given as the V gene; TRDD3, the D gene given by the table, was not confirmed from the DNA. Germline V lookup: CDR1 TSWWSYY, CDR2 QGS. The CDR3 is made up of 23 amino acids, end residues included. CDR3 amino acids: CALGEVGLPHYWGIGSYTDKLIF.

Turning to this clone: TCRdb's protein for this DNA is that of a much larger clone and differs from the translation at residue 15, likely a read error; the protein shown is the DNA translation. The rearrangement joins TRDV1 to TRDJ1; 8 positions match TRDD2. Germline V gene data show CDR1 as TSWWSYY and CDR2 as QGS. This CDR3 has 23 amino acids. V dropped 5 bases and J dropped 4; count of bases not matched to a gene: 33. The CDR3 DNA reads TGTGCTCTTGGGTCTTCTTCCTACATAGGGTTGGGGGCTGGGAGATACGTCCGCGATAAACTCATCTTT. Its protein is CALGSSSYIGLGAGRYVRDKLIF.